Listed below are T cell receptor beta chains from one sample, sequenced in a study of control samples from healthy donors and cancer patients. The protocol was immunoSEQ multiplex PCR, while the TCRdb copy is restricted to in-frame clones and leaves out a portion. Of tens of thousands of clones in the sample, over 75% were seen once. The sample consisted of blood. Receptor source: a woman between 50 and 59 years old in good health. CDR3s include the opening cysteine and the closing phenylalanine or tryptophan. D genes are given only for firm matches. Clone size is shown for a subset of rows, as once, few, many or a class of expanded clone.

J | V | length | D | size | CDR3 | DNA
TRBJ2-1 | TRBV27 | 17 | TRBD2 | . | CASSLFFPSGRDNEQFF | TGTGCCAGCAGTTTATTTTTTCCTAGCGGGAGAGACAATGAGCAGTTCTTC
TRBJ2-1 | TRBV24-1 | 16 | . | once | CATSDPGPGGLGEQFF | TGTGCCACCAGTGATCCGGGACCCGGAGGTCTTGGTGAGCAGTTCTTC
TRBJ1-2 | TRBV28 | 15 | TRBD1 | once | CASSLPPGQGDGYTF | TGTGCCAGCAGTTTACCCCCGGGACAGGGGGATGGCTACACCTTC
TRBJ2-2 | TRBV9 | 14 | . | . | CASSVVSGAGELFF | TGTGCCAGCAGCGTAGTTTCGGGGGCCGGGGAGCTGTTTTTT
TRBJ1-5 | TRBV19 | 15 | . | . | CASSSPGRGNQPQHF | TGTGCCAGTAGTTCTCCAGGGAGAGGCAATCAGCCCCAGCATTTT
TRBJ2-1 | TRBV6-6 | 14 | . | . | CASRPVDRGNEQFF | TGTGCCAGCAGGCCAGTTGACAGAGGCAATGAGCAGTTCTTC
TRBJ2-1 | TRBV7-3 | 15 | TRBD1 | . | CASSPGTGTGHEQFF | TGTGCCAGCAGCCCTGGGACAGGGACGGGCCATGAGCAGTTCTTC
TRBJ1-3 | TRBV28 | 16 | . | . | CASSLLAAPTGNTIYF | TGTGCCAGCAGTTTACTGGCGGCTCCTACTGGAAACACCATATATTTT
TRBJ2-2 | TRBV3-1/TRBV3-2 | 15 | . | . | CASRKERANTGELFF | TGTGCCAGCAGGAAAGAGCGGGCGAACACCGGGGAGCTGTTTTTT
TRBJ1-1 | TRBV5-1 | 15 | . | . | CASSPQTDMNTEAFF | TGCGCCAGCAGCCCGCAGACGGACATGAACACTGAAGCTTTCTTT
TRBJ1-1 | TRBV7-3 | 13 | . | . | CASSLQGNTEAFF | TGTGCCAGCAGCCTACAGGGAAACACTGAAGCTTTCTTT
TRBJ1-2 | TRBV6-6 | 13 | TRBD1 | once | CASSQGDNYGYTF | TGTGCCAGCAGCCAGGGGGATAACTATGGCTACACCTTC
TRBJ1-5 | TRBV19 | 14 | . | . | CASSIDLSNQPQHF | TGTGCCAGTAGTATAGACCTTAGCAATCAGCCCCAGCATTTT
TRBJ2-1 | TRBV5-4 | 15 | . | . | CASIPGAGPRNEQFF | TGTGCCAGCATCCCAGGGGCGGGGCCTCGGAATGAGCAGTTCTTC
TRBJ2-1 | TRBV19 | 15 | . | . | CASSTPSFSSNEQFF | TGTGCCAGTAGTACCCCGTCCTTTTCGTCCAATGAGCAGTTCTTC
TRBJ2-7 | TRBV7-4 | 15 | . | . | CASSPRQRVSYEQYF | TGTGCCAGCAGCCCTCGACAGAGGGTTTCCTACGAGCAGTACTTC
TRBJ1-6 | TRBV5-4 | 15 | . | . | CASSAQRGRNSPLHF | TGTGCCAGCAGCGCGCAGAGAGGAAGGAATTCACCCCTCCACTTT
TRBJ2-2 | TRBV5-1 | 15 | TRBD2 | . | CASSRSSGSGGELFF | TGCGCCAGCAGCAGGTCGAGCGGGAGTGGCGGGGAGCTGTTTTTT
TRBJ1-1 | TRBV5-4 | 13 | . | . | CASSRDTGWGAFF | TGTGCCAGCAGCCGAGACACTGGCTGGGGAGCTTTCTTT
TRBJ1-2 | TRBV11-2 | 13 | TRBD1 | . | CASSKDRDYGYTF | TGTGCCAGCAGCAAGGACAGGGACTATGGCTACACCTTC
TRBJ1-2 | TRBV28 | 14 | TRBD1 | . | CASLGTGHNYGYTF | TGTGCCAGCTTAGGGACAGGACATAACTATGGCTACACCTTC
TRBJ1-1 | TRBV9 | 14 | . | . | CASSVAYRGTEAFF | TGTGCCAGCAGCGTAGCTTATAGAGGCACTGAAGCTTTCTTT
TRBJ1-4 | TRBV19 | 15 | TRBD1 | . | CASSGRQGANGKLFF | TGTGCCAGTAGTGGGCGACAGGGGGCAAATGGAAAACTGTTTTTT